The 20 T cell receptor beta chains in this list originate from one sample, sequenced in a study of shared clonotypes between healthy human individuals. Profiled with immunoSEQ multiplex PCR; TCRdb holds only in-frame clones, not every one. The sample includes about 450,000 clones, about 85% of them seen just once. Sequencing used PBMCs. The receptors shown here come from a woman in her forties in good health. Some clones in this sample may be carry-over from other donors' samples.

The J gene is TRBJ2-5, the V gene TRBV5-6; D possibly uses TRBD1 or TRBD2 (5 bases each). CDR3 length: 13 amino acids. Per germline, CDR1 SGHDT and CDR2 YYEEEE. V was clipped by 0 bases and J by 5 bases, with 8 bases between them. DNA of the CDR3: TGTGCCAGCAGCTTGGTGGGGGACGAGACCCAGTACTTC. It translates to CASSLVGDETQYF. Filled out from reference TRBV5-6 and TRBJ2-5, the complete variable domain reads DAGVTQSPTHLIKTRGQQVTLRCSPKSGHDTVSWYQQALGQGPQFIFQYYEEEERQRGNFPDRFSGHQFPNYSSELNVNALLLGDSALYLCASSLVGDETQYFGPGTRLLVL.

In the case of this clone: Other nucleotide sequences from this sample produce the same CDR3. CDR3 protein: CASSPPTSGRGEQFF. The CDR3 bases are TGTGCCAGCTCACCACCGACTAGCGGGAGAGGTGAGCAGTTCTTC. The chain couples TRBV18 to TRBJ2-1, with 12 bases matching TRBD2. Trimming took 0 bases from V and 9 from J; bases not matched to a gene: 3. The CDR3 runs to 15 residues. CDR1 and CDR2 from the germline V gene are KGHSH and LQKENI. The full variable domain, with the rest looked up from reference TRBV18 and TRBJ2-1, is NAGVMQNPRHLVRRRGQEARLRCSPMKGHSHVYWYRQLPEEGLKFMVYLQKENIIDESGMPKERFSAEFPKEGPSILRIQQVVRGDSAAYFCASSPPTSGRGEQFFGPGTRLTVL.

A remark on this clone: Since a far larger clone is one base different, this is likely a read error. The same CDR3 also results from other DNA sequences found in this sample. The V and J genes are TRBV29-1 and TRBJ2-1; the match to TRBD1 covers 10 bases. Germline-derived CDR1 and CDR2 are SQVTM and ANQGSEA. The CDR3 runs to 13 residues. DNA for the CDR3: TGCAGCGTCGGGACAGGGGTGGTCAATGAGCAATTCTTC. It yields the protein CSVGTGVVNEQFF.

This sequence joins TRBV5-1 and TRBJ2-7, with D unresolved. This CDR3 has 15 amino acids. Trimming took off 3 bases at V and 2 bases at J, with 15 bases between the two ends. The germline V gene has CDR1 SGHRS and CDR2 YFSETQ. The CDR3 DNA follows: TGCGCCAGCAGCTCCATACCAGCGCCGACCTACGAGCAGTACTTC. Translating gives CASSSIPAPTYEQYF. The whole variable domain, filled in from reference TRBV5-1 and TRBJ2-7, reads KAGVTQTPRYLIKTRGQQVTLSCSPISGHRSVSWYQQTPGQGLQFLFEYFSETQRNKGNFPGRFSGRQFSNSRSEMNVSTLELGDSALYLCASSSIPAPTYEQYFGPGTRLTVT.

Only a few counts were recorded for this clone. This sequence joins TRBV13 and TRBJ2-5, with a tentative D call TRBD1 (7 bases). The CDR3 has 14 amino acids. V was pared by 2 bases and J by 6 bases, with 13 bases between. CDR1 and CDR2 (germline): PRHDT, FYEKMQ (reference sequence). CDR3 DNA: TGTGCCAGCAGCTTATCTCCAGGGGGGAAGACCCAGTACTTC. It specifies CASSLSPGGKTQYF. Looking up the rest from reference TRBV13 and TRBJ2-5 gives the full variable domain: AAGVIQSPRHLIKEKRETATLKCYPIPRHDTVYWYQQGPGQDPQFLISFYEKMQSDKGSIPDRFSAQQFSDYHSELNMSSLELGDSALYFCASSLSPGGKTQYFGPGTRLLVL.

In the case of this clone: This sample includes further DNA sequences coding for the same CDR3. The chain uses TRBV4-1 and TRBJ2-5; D not certain. V lost 1 base, J lost 5 bases, and 11 bases lay in between. In germline, CDR1 is MGHRA, CDR2 YSYEKL. The CDR3 covers 14 residues. This CDR3 reads CASSQGTRTETQYF. The CDR3 bases are TGCGCCAGCAGCCAAGGAACTCGAACGGAGACCCAGTACTTC.

The chain has TRBV2 and TRBJ2-3; 11 bases fit TRBD2. This CDR3 is 16 amino acids long. Germline V lookup: CDR1 SNHLY, CDR2 FYNNEI. V trimming: 3 bases; J trimming: 0 bases; junction bases outside the gene matches: 2. The CDR3 protein is CASSEGTSGSTDTQYF. CDR3 nucleotides: TGTGCCAGCAGTGAGGGGACTAGCGGTAGCACAGATACGCAGTATTTT.

CDR3 nucleotides: TGTGCCAGCTCACCGAGACTAGCCCAAGGCACAGATACGCAGTATTTT. Translated: CASSPRLAQGTDTQYF. The chain joins TRBV18 to TRBJ2-3; 7 bases align to TRBD2. J lost 1 base, V lost 3 bases, and 7 bases had no gene match. The CDR3 is 16 amino acids. Germline values: CDR1 KGHSH, CDR2 LQKENI.

This clone was counted a few times. The chain couples TRBV2 to TRBJ1-5; 7 positions agree with TRBD1. V was pared by 5 bases and J by 3 bases, with 13 bases of the junction left unmatched. The CDR3 consists of 17 residues. Germline CDR1 and CDR2: SNHLY and FYNNEI. The CDR3 spells CASSRSWDRANNQPQHF. The CDR3 coding sequence is TGTGCCAGCAGTAGATCGTGGGACAGAGCAAACAATCAGCCCCAGCATTTT. Complete variable domain (other parts from reference TRBV2 and TRBJ1-5): EPEVTQTPSHQVTQMGQEVILRCVPISNHLYFYWYRQILGQKVEFLVSFYNNEISEKSEIFDDQFSVERPDGSNFTLKIRSTKLEDSAMYFCASSRSWDRANNQPQHFGDGTRLSIL.

This chain uses TRBV5-4 with TRBJ1-1, with 10 bases lining up with TRBD1. V was clipped by 2 bases and J by 5 bases; unmatched bases: 12. Per the germline V gene, CDR1 is SGHNT and CDR2 is YYREEE (reference sequence). The CDR3 length is 17 residues. Written as DNA, the CDR3 is TGTGCCAGCAGCTTATTCCCGACAGGGGGCGCGCGGACTGAAGCTTTCTTT. This encodes CASSLFPTGGARTEAFF.

This chain uses TRBV7-2 with TRBJ2-5, with 8 bases matching TRBD2. CDR3 length: 15 residues. Per the germline V gene, CDR1 is SGHTA and CDR2 is FQGNSA. V trimming: 5 bases; J trimming: 2 bases; junction bases outside the gene matches: 7. The CDR3 sequence: CASSRSGTRQETQYF. The DNA of the CDR3 is TGTGCCAGCAGCCGCAGCGGGACTAGACAAGAGACCCAGTACTTC.

The rearrangement uses TRBV7-4 and TRBJ2-6; 9 nucleotides agree with TRBD2. The CDR3 extends over 16 amino acids. Germline CDR1 SGHVT, CDR2 SQSDAQ. The trim removed 6 bases at V and 1 base at J, leaving 4 bases unmatched. The CDR3 region is CASRGSGRSGANVLTF. The CDR3 coding sequence is TGTGCCAGCAGGGGGAGCGGGAGGTCTGGGGCCAACGTCCTGACTTTC.

Worth noting for this clone: A read error is possible here, since a much larger clone lies one base away. Other DNA sequences in this sample translate to the same CDR3. The chain is built from TRBV7-2 and TRBJ2-3; TRBD2 matches 7 bases. The V gene's germline CDR1 is SGHTA and CDR2 FQGNSA. The CDR3 consists of 14 residues. CDR3 sequence: CASSFGGSSNTQYF. Written as DNA, the CDR3 is TGTGCCAGTAGCTTTGGCGGGAGTTCCAATACGCAGTATTTT.

This rearrangement joins TRBV9 to TRBJ2-7; D gene uncertain. Germline V lookup: CDR1 SGDLS, CDR2 YYNGEE. This CDR3 region has 13 residues. Trimming left V 6 bases short and J 6 bases short, with 16 bases between. CDR3 nucleotide sequence: TGTGCCAGCAACGTTCGAGGTGTGGGCGAGCAGTACTTC. Amino acid sequence: CASNVRGVGEQYF. The full variable domain, with the rest looked up from reference TRBV9 and TRBJ2-7, is DSGVTQTPKHLITATGQRVTLRCSPRSGDLSVYWYQQSLDQGLQFLIQYYNGEERAKGNILERFSAQQFPDLHSELNLSSLELGDSALYFCASNVRGVGEQYFGPGTRLTVT.

This clone was observed once. The chain combines TRBV4-2 with TRBJ2-3, with D unclear. Germline-derived CDR1 and CDR2 are LGHNA and YNFKEQ. The CDR3 runs to 11 residues. V was shortened by 1 base and J by 7 bases, with 3 bases between the two germline ends. This chain's CDR3 is CASSQGYTQYF. Here the CDR3 DNA reads TGTGCCAGCAGCCAAGGATATACGCAGTATTTT.

The chain joins TRBV4-3 to TRBJ2-7; possible D gene TRBD1, 6 bases. Deletions cut 0 bases from V and 4 bases from J, with 13 bases between. CDR1 is LGHNA, CDR2 YSLEER, per germline. The CDR3 has 15 residues. CDR3 sequence reads: CASSQDLDRSYEQYF. The CDR3 coding sequence is TGCGCCAGCAGCCAAGATCTAGACAGGAGTTACGAGCAGTACTTC.

This clone was counted only a few times. The J gene is TRBJ2-2, the V gene TRBV19; 7 bases are shared with TRBD1. The CDR3 length is 15 residues. The V gene end was trimmed by 7 bases and the J gene end by 6 bases; junction bases not matched to a gene: 11. The V gene's germline CDR1 is LNHDA and CDR2 SQIVND (reference sequence). CDR3 residues: CASIPTGRFSGELFF. CDR3 DNA sequence: TGTGCCAGTATCCCGACAGGGCGTTTTTCCGGGGAGCTGTTTTTT. Drawing the rest from reference TRBV19 and TRBJ2-2, the complete variable domain is DGGITQSPKYLFRKEGQNVTLSCEQNLNHDAMYWYRQDPGQGLRLIYYSQIVNDFQKGDIAEGYSVSREKKESFPLTVTSAQKNPTAFYLCASIPTGRFSGELFFGEGSRLTVL.

The chain uses TRBV19 and TRBJ1-1; 11 nucleotides align to TRBD1. Per germline, CDR1 LNHDA and CDR2 SQIVND (reference sequence). This CDR3 has 15 residues. V shed 5 bases and J 4 bases; nucleotides not matched to a gene: 6. CDR3 sequence: CASSDTGTGGTEAFF. The DNA of the CDR3 is TGTGCCAGTAGTGACACCGGGACAGGGGGCACTGAAGCTTTCTTT.

The chain carries TRBV6-4 and TRBJ2-3; 8 bases agree with TRBD1. The CDR3 sequence is 13 residues long. Unmatched junction bases numbered 1, after V lost 3 bases and J lost 5 bases. Per germline, CDR1 MRHNA and CDR2 SNTAGT. The CDR3 region is CASSEQGEDTQYF. As DNA, the CDR3 is TGTGCCAGCAGTGAACAGGGGGAAGATACGCAGTATTTT.

This clone was detected once. The chain is built from TRBV5-1 and TRBJ1-1; D gene uncertain. The CDR3 runs 14 residues. V was trimmed by 3 bases and J by 1 base, leaving 10 bases between them. The germline V gene has CDR1 SGHRS and CDR2 YFSETQ. CDR3 amino acids: CASSSDGRNTEAFF. The CDR3 DNA reads as TGCGCCAGCAGCTCCGACGGTAGGAACACTGAAGCTTTCTTT.